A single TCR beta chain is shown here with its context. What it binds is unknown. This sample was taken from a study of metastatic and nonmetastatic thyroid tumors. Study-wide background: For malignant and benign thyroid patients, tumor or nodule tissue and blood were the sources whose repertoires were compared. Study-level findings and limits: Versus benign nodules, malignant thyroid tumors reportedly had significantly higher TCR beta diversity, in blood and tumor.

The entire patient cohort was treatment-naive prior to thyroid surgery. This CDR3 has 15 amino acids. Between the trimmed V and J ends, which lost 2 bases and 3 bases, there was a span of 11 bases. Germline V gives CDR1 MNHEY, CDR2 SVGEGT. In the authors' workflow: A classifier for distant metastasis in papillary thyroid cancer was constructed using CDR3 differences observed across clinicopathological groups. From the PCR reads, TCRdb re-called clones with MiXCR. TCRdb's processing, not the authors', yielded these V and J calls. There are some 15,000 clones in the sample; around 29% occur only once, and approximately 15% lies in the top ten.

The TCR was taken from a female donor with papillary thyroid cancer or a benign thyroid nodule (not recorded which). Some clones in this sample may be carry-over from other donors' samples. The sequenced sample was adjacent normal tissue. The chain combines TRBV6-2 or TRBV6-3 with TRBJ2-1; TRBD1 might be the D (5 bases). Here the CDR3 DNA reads TGTGCCAGCAGTTACGGGGCTCCCGTCTACAATGAGCAGTTCTTC. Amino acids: CASSYGAPVYNEQFF.